Sequencing of this T cell receptor (beta chain) was carried out in a study of chemoradiotherapy in HPV16-positive cancers. Study overall: Candidate HPV-specific clones and shared TCR motifs came from two HPV16-positive patients.

TCRdb keeps only in-frame clones here, not all; method: immunoSEQ multiplex PCR. Counted here are 25,000 to 30,000 clones, roughly nine tenths occurring once; the ten biggest clones make up 20% to 25%. Germline assignment: CDR1 SGHVS and CDR2 FQNEAQ. The CDR3 length is 16 residues. Broader study findings: Functional assays defining HPV-specific T cells used only two HPV16-positive patients. During treatment, candidate HPV-specific clones and E7-related motifs expanded in tumor.

Over chemoradiotherapy, repertoires were sampled more than once. On this clone itself: Its target is unknown. Mismatch with germline at one junction end may stem from a read error.

The input for sequencing was blood, taken from a patient who underwent chemoradiotherapy. The chain employs TRBV7-8 and TRBJ2-4, with D possibly being TRBD2 (5 bases). The clonotype comes from a human donor with HPV-associated anogenital cancer. The CDR3 sequence: CASSLARFPAKNIQYF. CDR3 bases: TGTGCCAGCAGCCTAGCTAGATTTCCGGCCAAAAACATTCAGTACTTC.